These 27 T cell receptor beta chains share one sample of origin, sequenced in a study of T cell responses to AZD1222 COVID-19 vaccine. Some clones are missing from TCRdb's copy, which holds only in-frame ones; the method was immunoSEQ multiplex PCR. The sample shows under 110,000 clones, roughly 84% of them seen only once. The sequencing used peripheral blood, collected on day 0 of AZD1222 vaccination. The receptor source for this set is an adult in good health.

This clone appeared once. The chain combines TRBV3-1 (or the pseudogene TRBV3-2) with TRBJ2-3; D not certain. The CDR3 runs to 15 residues. Between the trimmed V and J ends, which lost 1 base and 0 bases, there was a span of 8 bases. In germline, CDR1 is LGHDT, CDR2 YNNKEL (reference sequence). The CDR3 region has the DNA TGTGCCAGCAGCCAAGCTAGGAGCAGCACAGATACGCAGTATTTT. It specifies CASSQARSSTDTQYF.

This clone was detected once. The chain joins TRBV14 to TRBJ2-3; 8 bases are a match to TRBD2. Trimming took 4 bases from V and 0 from J; bases not matched to a gene: 6. The CDR3 is 16 residues long. Looked up from germline, CDR1 is SGHDN and CDR2 is FVKESK. The CDR3 loop reads CASSPSGGPSTDTQYF. As DNA, the CDR3 is TGTGCCAGCAGCCCCAGCGGGGGTCCTAGCACAGATACGCAGTATTTT.

This chain connects TRBV11-2 to TRBJ2-7; maybe TRBD1 (5 bases). Per the germline V gene, CDR1 is SGHAT and CDR2 is FQNNGV. This CDR3 comprises 13 residues. The V end lost 3 bases, the J end lost 2 bases, and 8 bases lay between the germline ends. The CDR3 sequence: CASSFKGAYEQYF. CDR3 DNA sequence: TGTGCCAGCAGCTTTAAAGGGGCCTACGAGCAGTACTTC.

The rearrangement links TRBV6-5 to TRBJ2-1, with D perhaps TRBD1 (5 bases). CDR3 length: 15 residues. Looked up from germline, CDR1 is MNHEY and CDR2 is SVGAGI. Trimming took off 6 bases at V and 7 bases at J, with 19 bases between the two ends. This CDR3 is CASSLDSPSWNEQFF. DNA for the CDR3: TGTGCCAGCAGCTTAGACAGCCCCTCTTGGAATGAGCAGTTCTTC.

The chain joins TRBV27 to TRBJ2-2; the D is unclear. Germline CDR1 reads MNHEY; CDR2 reads SMNVEV (reference sequence). This CDR3 has 14 residues. The V gene lost 3 bases and the J gene lost 7 bases, with 12 bases spanning the gap. Written as DNA, the CDR3 is TGTGCCAGCAGTTTTGACCGGTCGATCGGGGAGCTGTTTTTT. This sequence encodes CASSFDRSIGELFF.

The chain couples TRBV29-1 to TRBJ2-2; TRBD1 aligns across 7 bases. This CDR3 spans 14 amino acids. V dropped 7 bases and J dropped 4; count of bases not matched to a gene: 9. Germline assignment: CDR1 SQVTM and CDR2 ANQGSEA. CDR3 coding DNA: TGCAGCGCTTATAGGACAGGAGCCACCGGGGAGCTGTTTTTT. It is translated as CSAYRTGATGELFF.

The V call is TRBV28, the J call TRBJ1-1; D is unresolved. Trimming cost V 5 bases and J 1 base, with 14 bases left between them. Germline CDR1 MDHEN, CDR2 SYDVKM. CDR3 size: 15 residues. Written as DNA, the CDR3 is TGTGCCAGCAGTACCTCGGAACACCGGAACACTGAAGCTTTCTTT. It codes for CASSTSEHRNTEAFF. Filled out from reference TRBV28 and TRBJ1-1, the complete variable domain reads DVKVTQSSRYLVKRTGEKVFLECVQDMDHENMFWYRQDPGLGLRLIYFSYDVKMKEKGDIPEGYSVSREKKERFSLILESASTNQTSMYLCASSTSEHRNTEAFFGQGTRLTVV.

The chain employs TRBV7-2 and TRBJ2-3; D is unclear. The CDR3 spans 15 residues. Germline V gene lookup returns CDR1 SGHTA and CDR2 FQGNSA. Trimming shortened V by 1 base and J by 2 bases, and 10 bases separated the two germline ends. CDR3 nucleotide sequence: TGTGCCAGCAGCTTAGTAGCAGTCGTCACAGATACGCAGTATTTT. It is translated as CASSLVAVVTDTQYF.

V is TRBV25-1 and J is TRBJ1-3, with D unclear. Germline-derived CDR1 and CDR2 are MGHDK and SYGVNS. The CDR3 totals 15 residues. Trimming took 1 base from V and 4 from J, leaving 11 bases between them. The CDR3 DNA follows: TGTGCCAGCAGTGAATCCGCGGTTGCCGGAAACACCATATATTTT. Its protein product is CASSESAVAGNTIYF.

V and J are TRBV5-1 and TRBJ2-7; maybe TRBD1 (5 bases). V lost 7 bases, J lost 0 bases, and 17 bases lay in between. The CDR3 loop spans 15 amino acids. CDR1 and CDR2 from the germline V gene are SGHRS and YFSETQ. CDR3 nucleotides: TGCGCCAGCCACACCGCTCCCGACAGCTCCTACGAGCAGTACTTC. This sequence encodes CASHTAPDSSYEQYF.

This clone was detected once. This chain uses TRBV2 with TRBJ2-3, with a tentative D call TRBD2 (6 bases). This CDR3 is 15 amino acids long. The germline gives CDR1 SNHLY, CDR2 FYNNEI. Deletions cut 1 base from V and 8 bases from J, with 16 bases between. The CDR3 DNA sequence: TGTGCCAGCAGTGAAGTAAGAGGAGGGGATGGTACGCAGTATTTT. Protein sequence: CASSEVRGGDGTQYF.

There are a few counts of this clone. V is TRBV19 and J is TRBJ1-1, with 7 bases matching TRBD1. The CDR3 totals 16 residues. Germline trimming cut 6 bases from V and 4 bases from J; bases unmatched to any gene: 14. Germline CDR1 reads LNHDA; CDR2 reads SQIVND (reference sequence). The DNA for the CDR3 is TGTGCCAGTAGCCCTTTTACAGGGGACGTCGCCACTGAAGCTTTCTTT. Translated: CASSPFTGDVATEAFF.

This CDR3 reads CAWREEGGRETQYF. CDR3 DNA: TGTGCCTGGAGAGAAGAAGGAGGGCGAGAGACCCAGTACTTC. V usage is TRBV30 and J usage is TRBJ2-5; D possibly corresponds to TRBD2 (6 bases). Deletions cut 3 bases from V and 4 bases from J, with 15 bases between. The germline V gene has CDR1 GTSNPN and CDR2 SVGIG (reference sequence). CDR3 length equals 14 residues.

The V call is TRBV7-3, the J call TRBJ1-3; 8 bases fit TRBD1. V lost 5 bases and J lost 0; bases outside the gene matches: 3. There are 15 residues in the CDR3. The germline gives CDR1 SGHTA, CDR2 FQGTGA. The CDR3 region has the DNA TGTGCCAGCAGCGTGACAGGGGACTCTGGAAACACCATATATTTT. Protein: CASSVTGDSGNTIYF.

This clone has only one observation. V is TRBV15 and J is TRBJ1-2; TRBD1 might be the D (6 bases). The V and J ends lost 0 bases and 4 bases respectively, with 9 bases between them. The germline CDR1 and CDR2 sequences are LNHNV and YYDKDF (reference sequence). CDR3 length: 14 amino acids. The CDR3, as DNA: TGTGCCACCAGCAGAGAACAGGGCATCTATGGCTACACCTTC. It yields the protein CATSREQGIYGYTF.

This chain connects TRBV28 to TRBJ2-1; D is perhaps TRBD2 (5 bases). V was shortened by 8 bases and J by 6 bases, with 11 bases between the two germline ends. The germline gives CDR1 MDHEN, CDR2 SYDVKM. This CDR3 has 12 residues. As DNA, the CDR3 is TGTGCCAGCGGGAGTCTACCCAATGAGCAGTTCTTC. Its protein is CASGSLPNEQFF.

The chain links TRBV27 to TRBJ1-2; D is unclear. V lost 6 bases, J lost 4 bases, and 15 bases lay in between. Germline lookup yields CDR1 MNHEY and CDR2 SMNVEV (reference sequence). The CDR3 length is 14 residues. The CDR3 loop is CASSPRTEPYGYTF. As DNA, the CDR3 is TGTGCCAGCAGCCCCCGGACGGAACCCTATGGCTACACCTTC.

The chain uses TRBV28 and TRBJ1-2; tentatively, D is TRBD1 (6 bases). Germline assignment: CDR1 MDHEN and CDR2 SYDVKM. V lost 6 bases and J lost 8, with 19 bases in between. The CDR3 has 14 amino acids. DNA for the CDR3: TGTGCCAGCAGCTTGGGGAACAGGGAGGCCGGCTACACCTTC. Its protein is CASSLGNREAGYTF.

The gene calls are TRBV27 and TRBJ2-7; 10 nucleotides align to TRBD2. Germline trimming cut 0 bases from V and 6 bases from J; bases unmatched to any gene: 17. CDR1 MNHEY and CDR2 SMNVEV come from the germline V gene (reference sequence). The CDR3 runs to 19 residues. This chain's CDR3 is CASSLSRSSGGPPPSEQYF. The CDR3 DNA sequence: TGTGCCAGCAGTTTATCGAGGTCTAGCGGGGGACCCCCTCCCTCCGAGCAGTACTTC.

The rearrangement uses TRBV5-1 and TRBJ2-3, with 9 bases lining up with TRBD2. J gave up 5 bases and V 3 bases, and 7 bases lay outside the gene matches. The CDR3 sequence is 15 residues long. Per germline, CDR1 SGHRS and CDR2 YFSETQ. CDR3 loop: CASSSSGRQEDTQYF. DNA for the CDR3: TGCGCCAGCAGCTCCAGCGGGAGGCAGGAAGATACGCAGTATTTT.

The CDR3 spells CASSPVGGNTEAFF. Here the CDR3 DNA reads TGTGCCAGCAGCCCTGTGGGGGGGAACACTGAAGCTTTCTTT. The chain joins TRBV7-9 to TRBJ1-1; TRBD1 might be the D (5 bases). CDR1 and CDR2 from the germline V gene are SEHNR and FQNEAQ (reference sequence). The V gene lost 5 bases and the J gene lost 1 base, with 11 bases spanning the gap. The CDR3 extends over 14 amino acids.

J is TRBJ1-3 and V is TRBV6-5; no clear D. Germline assignment: CDR1 MNHEY and CDR2 SVGAGI. The CDR3 runs to 15 residues. Trimming pared 6 bases from V and 0 bases from J, leaving 12 bases between. Written as DNA, the CDR3 is TGTGCCAGCAGGCGTAGTGTTCACTCTGGAAACACCATATATTTT. This encodes CASRRSVHSGNTIYF.

The chain carries TRBV6-1 and TRBJ1-2, with D perhaps TRBD1 (5 bases). The CDR3 loop spans 14 amino acids. Trimming removed 5 bases at V and 2 bases at J, with 12 bases between. CDR1 is MNHNS, CDR2 SASEGT, per germline. CDR3 protein: CASSPPGSNYGYTF. The DNA for the CDR3 is TGTGCCAGCAGTCCCCCAGGGTCAAACTATGGCTACACCTTC.

This chain joins TRBV7-3 and TRBJ2-3, with D hard to call. V lost 5 bases to trimming and J lost 8 bases, with 14 bases between them. The CDR3 is 13 residues long. CDR1 is SGHTA, CDR2 FQGTGA, per germline. This CDR3 is CASSPLEIGTQYF. The CDR3 DNA is TGTGCCAGCAGCCCCCTAGAAATTGGTACGCAGTATTTT.

As DNA, the CDR3 is TGTGCCAGCAGCTTAGCGGGGAATTCACCCCTCCACTTT. This encodes CASSLAGNSPLHF. The chain joins TRBV7-2 to TRBJ1-6; D not certain. Trimming cost V 0 bases and J 7 bases, with 4 bases left between them. The CDR3 loop spans 13 amino acids. Germline V CDR1 and CDR2: SGHTA, FQGNSA.

This rearrangement joins TRBV4-2 to TRBJ2-3; no clear D gene. This CDR3 region has 13 residues. From germline, CDR1 is LGHNA and CDR2 YNFKEQ. Between the trimmed V and J ends, which lost 6 bases and 2 bases, there was a span of 9 bases. The CDR3 loop reads CASRQSDTDTQYF. DNA for the CDR3: TGTGCCAGCAGGCAATCGGACACAGATACGCAGTATTTT.

This chain joins TRBV19 and TRBJ1-1; 7 nucleotides match TRBD1. CDR3 size: 15 residues. Germline V lookup: CDR1 LNHDA, CDR2 SQIVND (reference sequence). V was pared by 5 bases and J by 1 base, with 7 bases of the junction left unmatched. CDR3 sequence (DNA): TGTGCCAGTAGTCCCGACAGGGAGTGGAACACTGAAGCTTTCTTT. This encodes CASSPDREWNTEAFF.